A single sample is the source of the 7 T cell receptor beta chains below, sequenced in a study of identical twins (dated by TCRdb to the mid-2010s). Libraries were constructed by 5' RACE. Instrument on record: Illumina HiSeq 2000. TCRdb reworked the public reads: Q25 trimming with fastp, MiXCR clone assembly, productive beta chains retained. Rows are combined by CDR3 protein, so each entry shows the most common genes and DNA. Recorded for this sample are 1,800,000 or so distinct CDR3 sequences; roughly a third of them occurred a single time. The ten top clones hold 0.27% of the sample. Sequencing was carried out using cord blood. The receptors stem from a newborn girl in good health.

The chain employs TRBV20-1 and TRBJ1-2, with 8 bases aligning to TRBD1. This CDR3 is built from 14 residues. Germline V gene lookup returns CDR1 DFQATT and CDR2 SNEGSKA (reference sequence). The ends lost 1 base at V and 4 bases at J; junction bases unmatched: 5. The CDR3 here is CSARGRGLVYGYTF. The CDR3 coding sequence is TGCAGTGCTAGAGGCAGGGGGCTTGTCTATGGCTACACCTTC.

This chain connects TRBV10-3 to TRBJ2-3; either TRBD1 or TRBD2 may supply D (6 bases each). The CDR3 spans 15 residues. Per germline, CDR1 ENHRY and CDR2 SYGVKD. The V end was cut by 0 bases, the J end by 5 bases, with 12 bases between. The CDR3 spells CAISESAEGVDTQYF. DNA of the CDR3: TGTGCCATCAGTGAGTCAGCGGAGGGGGTAGATACGCAGTATTTT.

With regard to this clonotype: This may be a read error, as it is one base from a much larger clone. For the CDR3, the DNA is TGTGCCAGCAGTGAATTGGGGACAGGGTTCGGCCACACCTTC. Its protein is CASSELGTGFGHTF. The chain carries TRBV2 and TRBJ1-2; 9 bases align to TRBD1. Looked up from germline, CDR1 is SNHLY and CDR2 is FYNNEI. V trimming: 2 bases; J trimming: 12 bases; junction bases outside the gene matches: 10. CDR3 size: 14 residues.

This clonotype showed up many times. V usage is TRBV7-2 and J usage is TRBJ2-5; D not resolved. Per germline, CDR1 SGHTA and CDR2 FQGNSA. V lost 4 bases and J lost 2, with 8 bases in between. The CDR3 runs to 13 residues. The CDR3 loop is CASSSMTQETQYF. The CDR3 nucleotides read TGTGCCAGCAGCTCTATGACTCAAGAGACCCAGTACTTC.

This clonotype was found many times. One junction end does not reproduce the germline sequence, and a read error may be involved. This chain joins TRBV5-1 and TRBJ2-2, with D unresolved. The CDR3 extends over 11 amino acids. The germline V gene encodes CDR1 SGHRS and CDR2 YFSETQ. This CDR3 is CASSFGGELFF. The CDR3 region has the DNA TGTGCCAGCAGTTTCGGCGGGGAGCTGTTTTTT. Using reference TRBV5-1 and TRBJ2-2 for the parts outside the CDR3, the full variable domain is KAGVTQTPRYLIKTRGQQVTLSCSPISGHRSVSWYQQTPGQGLQFLFEYFSETQRNKGNFPGRFSGRQFSNSRSEMNVSTLELGDSALYLCASSFGGELFFGEGSRLTVL.

The chain recombines TRBV29-1 with TRBJ1-4; no clear D. The V gene lost 4 bases and the J gene lost 4 bases, with 7 bases spanning the gap. The CDR3 is made up of 12 amino acids. Germline-derived CDR1 and CDR2 are SQVTM and ANQGSEA. As DNA, the CDR3 is TGCAGCGTTGGAGGGAGTAATGAAAAACTGTTTTTT. This encodes CSVGGSNEKLFF.

This clonotype was counted a few times. The V call is TRBV7-9, the J call TRBJ1-6, with TRBD1 matching 8 bases. Germline lookup yields CDR1 SEHNR and CDR2 FQNEAQ (reference sequence). The ends lost 4 bases at V and 11 bases at J; junction bases unmatched: 7. The CDR3 is made up of 14 amino acids. For the CDR3, the DNA is TGTGCCAGCAGCTCGACAGGGGTGATGACACCCCTCCACTTT. As protein: CASSSTGVMTPLHF.